This entry lists 26 T cell receptor beta chains sequenced from one sample in a study of beta chain features in type 1 diabetes. General study results and limits: Among all four CD4+ subsets, Type 1 diabetes patients had TCRB CDR3s that were moderately but significantly shorter.

Isolated RNA was reverse transcribed in full, so expressed TCRB transcripts were sequenced. Some clones are missing from TCRdb's copy, which holds only in-frame ones; the method was immunoSEQ multiplex PCR. This table holds fewer than 300,000 clones, approximately 10% found once. Their antigen targets remain unknown. The source material was naive CD4+ T cells from blood. These receptors were collected from a man aged 30 to 39 with type 1 diabetes.

The chain has TRBV7-3 and TRBJ1-1; 9 bases are shared with TRBD1. The CDR3 is 12 amino acids. The V segment lost 4 bases and the J segment 8 bases; nucleotides outside the gene matches: 2. In germline, CDR1 is SGHTA, CDR2 FQGTGA. The CDR3 loop reads CASSYGQGEAFF. In DNA form, the CDR3 reads TGTGCCAGCAGCTATGGACAGGGGGAAGCTTTCTTT.

This clone was picked up a small number of times. The chain joins TRBV7-8 to TRBJ2-2; D call uncertain. CDR1 SGHVS and CDR2 FQNEAQ come from the germline V gene. Trimming removed 5 bases at V and 13 bases at J, with 11 bases between. This CDR3 has 11 amino acids. The CDR3 nucleotides read TGTGCCAGCAGCGCAGAATTACGGCTGTTTTTT. It codes for CASSAELRLFF.

This clone has only a few counts. This chain uses TRBV5-4 with TRBJ2-5, with 10 bases lining up with TRBD1. From germline, CDR1 is SGHNT and CDR2 YYREEE (reference sequence). The ends lost 7 bases at V and 3 bases at J; junction bases unmatched: 3. The CDR3 is made up of 13 amino acids. Here the CDR3 reads CASFGQGEETQYF. The CDR3 nucleotides are TGTGCCAGCTTCGGACAGGGGGAAGAGACCCAGTACTTC. Full variable domain (rest looked up from reference TRBV5-4 and TRBJ2-5): ETGVTQSPTHLIKTRGQQVTLRCSSQSGHNTVSWYQQALGQGPQFIFQYYREEENGRGNFPPRFSGLQFPNYSSELNVNALELDDSALYLCASFGQGEETQYFGPGTRLLVL.

This clone was observed a handful of times. V usage is TRBV11-3 and J usage is TRBJ2-3; 7 positions agree with TRBD1. The CDR3 has 15 amino acids. CDR1 and CDR2 (germline): SGHNT, YENEEA. J gave up 4 bases and V 4 bases, and 8 bases lay outside the gene matches. CDR3 amino acids: CASSSRGLGADTQYF. CDR3 nucleotide sequence: TGTGCCAGCAGCTCTAGGGGGCTGGGCGCAGATACGCAGTATTTT.

This clone has a handful of counts. The chain links TRBV7-2 to TRBJ2-3; D is ambiguous. CDR1 and CDR2 (germline): SGHTA, FQGNSA. Trimming shortened V by 1 base and J by 2 bases, and 7 bases separated the two germline ends. The CDR3 spans 14 residues. In nucleotides, the CDR3 is TGTGCCAGCAGCTTAGGTAGTATCACAGATACGCAGTATTTT. It is translated as CASSLGSITDTQYF.

This clone was detected only a few times. CDR3 sequence: CASSQDERGWYTF. Here the CDR3 DNA reads TGTGCCAGCAGCCAAGACGAACGCGGCTGGTACACCTTC. The chain joins TRBV14 to TRBJ1-2; D not certain. The germline V gene has CDR1 SGHDN and CDR2 FVKESK. V was cut by 0 bases and J by 11 bases, with 13 bases left in between. The CDR3 length is 13 residues. Supplemented by reference TRBV14 and TRBJ1-2, the full variable domain reads EAGVTQFPSHSVIEKGQTVTLRCDPISGHDNLYWYRRVMGKEIKFLLHFVKESKQDESGMPNNRFLAERTGGTYSTLKVQPAELEDSGVYFCASSQDERGWYTFGSGTRLTVV.

The chain is built from TRBV2 and TRBJ1-4, with TRBD1 matching over 7 bases. The CDR3 contains 13 residues. The germline V gene has CDR1 SNHLY and CDR2 FYNNEI. V was pared by 4 bases and J by 7 bases, with 3 bases of the junction left unmatched. CDR3 sequence (DNA): TGTGCCAGCAGTGGACAGGGAGGTGAAAAACTGTTTTTT. This translates into CASSGQGGEKLFF.

The chain joins TRBV18 to TRBJ2-7; TRBD1 agrees at 7 bases. CDR1 and CDR2 (germline): KGHSH, LQKENI. The ends lost 4 bases at V and 8 bases at J; junction bases unmatched: 14. The CDR3 loop spans 15 amino acids. The CDR3 loop is CASSLEAGTVDKQYF. In DNA form, the CDR3 reads TGTGCCAGCTCACTCGAGGCCGGGACAGTCGATAAGCAGTACTTC.

This clone turned up a few times. The chain combines TRBV7-2 with TRBJ2-4, with D unclear. CDR3 length equals 13 residues. The germline V gene encodes CDR1 SGHTA and CDR2 FQGNSA. Trimming stripped 3 bases from V and 3 bases from J, with 6 bases between. CDR3 coding DNA: TGTGCCAGCAGCTTCCCGGGCAAAAACATTCAGTACTTC. This encodes CASSFPGKNIQYF.

This clone has just a few counts. Here the CDR3 DNA reads TGTGCCAGCAGACCACGACAGGGGGTGACCCAGTACTTC. It specifies CASRPRQGVTQYF. The rearrangement links TRBV27 to TRBJ2-5, with TRBD1 identical over 9 bases. The CDR3 is 13 amino acids. J was trimmed by 7 bases and V by 6 bases; bases with no gene match: 6. CDR1 is MNHEY, CDR2 SMNVEV, per germline (reference sequence).

CDR3 amino acids: CASSVDRGSAYNEQFF. CDR3 bases: TGTGCCAGCAGCGTTGACAGGGGGAGCGCGTACAATGAGCAGTTCTTC. The rearrangement joins TRBV5-4 to TRBJ2-1; TRBD1 aligns across 9 bases. Germline loops: CDR1 SGHNT, CDR2 YYREEE (reference sequence). With V trimmed by 4 bases and J by 4 bases, 9 bases remained unmatched. The CDR3 is 16 residues long.

This clone was picked up a small number of times. This chain links TRBV2 with TRBJ1-1, with 8 bases matching TRBD1. CDR3 length: 15 amino acids. The germline V gene encodes CDR1 SNHLY and CDR2 FYNNEI. Trimming cost V 6 bases and J 5 bases; bases outside gene matches: 11. This CDR3 reads CASRALDRDSTEAFF. CDR3 coding DNA: TGTGCCAGCAGGGCCTTGGACAGGGACTCAACTGAAGCTTTCTTT.

The chain combines TRBV27 with TRBJ2-3; TRBD1 matches at 7 bases. The germline V gene encodes CDR1 MNHEY and CDR2 SMNVEV (reference sequence). V was clipped by 3 bases and J by 2 bases; unmatched bases: 2. CDR3 length: 14 residues. The CDR3 spells CASSLGQYTDTQYF. CDR3 sequence (DNA): TGTGCCAGCAGTTTGGGACAGTACACAGATACGCAGTATTTT.

The V call is TRBV19, the J call TRBJ1-4; TRBD1 is a possible D gene (6 bases). The CDR3 is 13 amino acids. Germline CDR1 LNHDA, CDR2 SQIVND (reference sequence). Trimming left V 9 bases short and J 6 bases short, with 14 bases between. This CDR3 reads CASRTGQDEKLFF. Here the CDR3 DNA reads TGTGCCAGCCGAACAGGGCAGGATGAAAAACTGTTTTTT.

The genes are TRBV5-1 and TRBJ1-2; 7 bases agree with TRBD1. CDR1 SGHRS and CDR2 YFSETQ come from the germline V gene. This CDR3 has 16 residues. V shed 4 bases and J 0 bases; nucleotides not matched to a gene: 9. The CDR3 spells CASSQTTGIANYGYTF. The CDR3 DNA reads as TGCGCCAGCAGCCAGACGACAGGGATCGCTAACTATGGCTACACCTTC.

This clone was counted a few times. J is TRBJ2-7 and V is TRBV28; D unclear. Trimming stripped 8 bases from V and 6 bases from J, with 11 bases between. Germline CDR1 is MDHEN and CDR2 is SYDVKM. The CDR3 length is 11 residues. The CDR3 DNA reads TGTGCCAGCCGCACCCCCAGCGAGCAGTACTTC. Encoded protein: CASRTPSEQYF.

This clone was detected a few times. The CDR3 DNA follows: TGTGCCAGCAGTGAAGAGGGAAGCTATGGCTACACCTTC. Translating it yields CASSEEGSYGYTF. The V gene is TRBV6-4, the J gene TRBJ1-2; no clear D gene. V was shortened by 3 bases and J by 4 bases, with 9 bases between the two germline ends. Germline CDR1 reads MRHNA; CDR2 reads SNTAGT. The CDR3 contains 13 residues.

Here the CDR3 DNA reads TGTGCCAGCAGCCCCCGACAGGGTTTGAGCTACACCTTC. Translation: CASSPRQGLSYTF. This chain connects TRBV4-2 to TRBJ1-2; 7 bases line up with TRBD1. The trim removed 4 bases at V and 9 bases at J, leaving 8 bases unmatched. CDR3 length: 13 residues. Germline lookup yields CDR1 LGHNA and CDR2 YNFKEQ.

The chain carries TRBV18 and TRBJ2-7; D is ambiguous. Trimming took 0 bases from V and 2 from J, leaving 8 bases between them. This CDR3 is built from 14 residues. The germline CDR1 and CDR2 sequences are KGHSH and LQKENI. CDR3 in amino acids: CASSPPSVPYEQYF. In nucleotides, the CDR3 is TGTGCCAGCTCACCACCGTCGGTCCCCTACGAGCAGTACTTC.

V is TRBV5-4 and J is TRBJ2-3; no clear D gene. Germline V CDR1 and CDR2: SGHNT, YYREEE (reference sequence). Trimming pared 1 base from V and 0 bases from J, leaving 12 bases between. The CDR3 is 16 amino acids. CDR3 protein: CASSLLTDPSTDTQYF. The CDR3 bases are TGTGCCAGCAGCTTGTTAACAGACCCTAGCACAGATACGCAGTATTTT. Supplemented by reference TRBV5-4 and TRBJ2-3, the full variable domain reads ETGVTQSPTHLIKTRGQQVTLRCSSQSGHNTVSWYQQALGQGPQFIFQYYREEENGRGNFPPRFSGLQFPNYSSELNVNALELDDSALYLCASSLLTDPSTDTQYFGPGTRLTVL.

The chain couples TRBV5-1 to TRBJ2-1; 10 nucleotides match TRBD1. The CDR3 consists of 14 residues. V dropped 3 bases and J dropped 5; count of bases not matched to a gene: 2. Germline assignment: CDR1 SGHRS and CDR2 YFSETQ. The CDR3 region is CASSWGTGDNEQFF. Written as DNA, the CDR3 is TGCGCCAGCAGCTGGGGGACAGGGGACAATGAGCAGTTCTTC.

The chain joins TRBV6-5 to TRBJ2-7, with 12 bases that match TRBD1. This CDR3 is 13 amino acids long. V was clipped by 5 bases and J by 5 bases; unmatched bases: 1. Germline V gene lookup returns CDR1 MNHEY and CDR2 SVGAGI. CDR3: CASSRDRGHEQYF. The DNA of the CDR3 is TGTGCCAGCAGTCGGGACAGGGGGCACGAGCAGTACTTC.

V is TRBV7-8 and J is TRBJ1-5; D may be TRBD1 (5 bases). Germline V CDR1 and CDR2: SGHVS, FQNEAQ. V lost 5 bases, J lost 3 bases, and 20 bases lay in between. The CDR3 consists of 17 residues. CDR3 sequence: CASSPGRRGSYNQPQHF. For the CDR3, the DNA is TGTGCCAGCAGCCCAGGTCGAAGGGGCTCGTACAATCAGCCCCAGCATTTT.

J is TRBJ2-1 and V is TRBV28, with 10 positions matching TRBD2. CDR1 is MDHEN, CDR2 SYDVKM, per germline. CDR3 size: 16 residues. Trimming cost V 6 bases and J 4 bases; bases outside gene matches: 9. The CDR3 sequence is CASSSPTSGTYNEQFF. The CDR3 DNA is TGTGCCAGCAGCAGTCCCACTAGCGGGACATACAATGAGCAGTTCTTC. Based on the CDR3 plus reference TRBV28 and TRBJ2-1, the full variable domain is DVKVTQSSRYLVKRTGEKVFLECVQDMDHENMFWYRQDPGLGLRLIYFSYDVKMKEKGDIPEGYSVSREKKERFSLILESASTNQTSMYLCASSSPTSGTYNEQFFGPGTRLTVL.

This clone has a handful of counts. V is TRBV5-1 and J is TRBJ2-7, with TRBD1 matching over 7 bases. CDR1 and CDR2 (germline): SGHRS, YFSETQ. The length of the CDR3 is 16 residues. The V and J ends lost 4 bases and 0 bases, in that order; junction bases with no gene match: 10. CDR3 loop: CASSDGTAVRSYEQYF. CDR3 in DNA: TGCGCCAGCAGCGATGGGACAGCCGTCCGCTCCTACGAGCAGTACTTC.

The chain has TRBV4-3 and TRBJ1-2; the D is unclear. The V and J ends lost 1 base and 4 bases respectively, with 16 bases between them. This CDR3 has 16 amino acids. Germline V CDR1 and CDR2: LGHNA, YSLEER. The CDR3 loop is CASSQGRGPGVYGYTF. The CDR3, as DNA: TGCGCCAGCAGCCAAGGCCGAGGGCCCGGGGTCTATGGCTACACCTTC.